The 10 T cell receptor beta chains presented below share a single source sample, sequenced in a study of blood T cells in healthy people across ages. For the second PCR, which ran for about 7 to 11 cycles, a sample-barcoded 5' primer and a J-beta primer mix were used. TCRdb re-called the 5' RACE reads with MiXCR, one entry per CDR3 protein. The table lists about 640,000 distinct CDR3 sequences, approximately 50% of them singletons. Input material: blood. These receptors originate from a man in his sixties in good health.

The V and J genes are TRBV20-1 and TRBJ2-1; the match to TRBD2 covers 7 bases. Trimming cost V 3 bases and J 8 bases; bases outside gene matches: 10. CDR3 length equals 14 residues. Germline CDR1 is DFQATT and CDR2 is SNEGSKA (reference sequence). The DNA of the CDR3 is TGCAGTGCTAGTGCTGGGGATGGGAGGGATGAGCAGTTCTTC. Protein: CSASAGDGRDEQFF.

V usage is TRBV25-1 and J usage is TRBJ2-1; D tentatively reads TRBD1 or TRBD2 (6 bases each). The end of the DNA fits TRBJ2-7 better, so the J call may be wrong. The CDR3 runs 15 residues. Germline CDR1 MGHDK, CDR2 SYGVNS. The chain's CDR3 is CASSDFGGAYNEQYF. The CDR3 DNA is TGTGCCAGCAGTGACTTCGGGGGCGCATACAATGAGCAGTACTTC.

As to this clonotype: A read error may be the cause here, since a much bigger clone is one base away. This chain uses TRBV28 with TRBJ1-1; 8 positions match TRBD1. CDR1 and CDR2 from the germline V gene are MDHEN and SYDVKM. CDR3 length: 12 residues. With V trimmed by 5 bases and J by 11 bases, 7 bases remained unmatched. CDR3 region: CASSDRGGAAFF. CDR3 bases: TGTGCCAGCAGTGACAGGGGCGGGGCGGCTTTCTTT.

This clonotype was counted a single time. The chain links TRBV6-1 to TRBJ1-1; D is ambiguous. Germline V CDR1 and CDR2: MNHNS, SASEGT. V lost 3 bases to trimming and J lost 0 bases, with 8 bases between them. The length of the CDR3 is 14 residues. This CDR3 is CASSDPGMNTEAFF. CDR3 bases: TGTGCCAGCAGTGATCCGGGCATGAACACTGAAGCTTTCTTT.

This clonotype was detected ten times or more. The chain is built from TRBV20-1 and TRBJ2-3; TRBD2 matches 7 bases. The CDR3 is 13 amino acids. V shed 6 bases and J 2 bases; nucleotides not matched to a gene: 5. CDR1 DFQATT and CDR2 SNEGSKA come from the germline V gene (reference sequence). CDR3 in DNA: TGCAGTGCCCTAGCGGCCTCCACAGATACGCAGTATTTT. Translated: CSALAASTDTQYF.

This chain connects TRBV7-9 to TRBJ1-4, with D tentatively TRBD1 (6 bases). V was trimmed by 4 bases and J by 8 bases, leaving 17 bases between them. Germline-derived CDR1 and CDR2 are SEHNR and FQNEAQ (reference sequence). The CDR3 sequence is 15 residues long. The DNA of the CDR3 is TGTGCCAGCAGCTCCGTAGGGACATCACGCGAAAAACTGTTTTTT. Translation gives CASSSVGTSREKLFF.

This chain links TRBV7-2 with TRBJ2-1, with 10 bases identical to TRBD2. CDR1 is SGHTA, CDR2 FQGNSA, per germline. V lost 6 bases and J lost 9; bases outside the gene matches: 11. The CDR3 sequence is 15 residues long. The CDR3 reads CASRLPSGGASEQFF. The CDR3, as DNA: TGTGCCAGCAGACTGCCAAGCGGGGGGGCAAGTGAGCAGTTCTTC.

This clonotype occurred once. J is TRBJ1-2 and V is TRBV25-1; tentatively, D is TRBD1 (6 bases). Germline CDR1 is MGHDK and CDR2 is SYGVNS. With 3 bases removed from V and 4 bases from J, the gap between germline ends came to 18 bases. The CDR3 length is 16 residues. The CDR3 sequence: CASSETPSGTSYGYTF. The CDR3 nucleotides read TGTGCCAGCAGTGAGACCCCCTCAGGGACATCCTATGGCTACACCTTC.

This sequence joins TRBV20-1 and TRBJ1-4; no reliable D call. CDR3 length equals 13 residues. V was cut by 6 bases and J by 4 bases, with 12 bases left in between. Germline V gene sequence: CDR1 DFQATT, CDR2 SNEGSKA (reference sequence). The CDR3 protein is CSAGGPFNEKLFF. Here the CDR3 DNA reads TGCAGTGCCGGCGGGCCTTTTAATGAAAAACTGTTTTTT.

The chain links TRBV5-6 to TRBJ1-2, with 11 bases aligning to TRBD1. V lost 1 base, J lost 4 bases, and 6 bases stayed unmatched. CDR1 is SGHDT, CDR2 YYEEEE, per germline. The CDR3 totals 16 residues. CDR3 amino acids: CASSLSRDRGIYGYTF. The DNA of the CDR3 is TGTGCCAGCAGCTTGTCCCGGGACAGGGGGATCTATGGCTACACCTTC.